This passage covers 30 T cell receptor beta chains from one sample sequenced in a study of synovial regulatory T cells in juvenile arthritis. Data came from immunoSEQ multiplex PCR; TCRdb stores just in-frame clones and leaves some out. This table holds about 10,000 clones. The specimen sequenced was Treg cells from blood. Stated subset: remaining (HLA-DR-negative) circulating blood Treg cells. The receptors were sampled from a donor aged 2-35 years with juvenile idiopathic arthritis.

This chain uses TRBV2 with TRBJ1-3. CDR3 length: 13 amino acids. DNA for this receptor is not on file. Per germline, CDR1 SNHLY and CDR2 FYNNEI. The chain's CDR3 is CASSVREGNTIYF.

The chain uses TRBV6-1 and TRBJ1-3; TCRdb returns TRBD1, unconfirmable since there is no DNA. The CDR3 loop spans 14 amino acids. No DNA is given. From germline, CDR1 is MNHNS and CDR2 SASEGT. CDR3 sequence reads: CASRQESGGNTIYF.

This chain connects TRBV5-1 to TRBJ1-2. The CDR3 is 13 amino acids. The DNA is unrecorded. Germline V gene data show CDR1 as SGHRS and CDR2 as YFSETQ. CDR3 loop: CASSLATRYGYTF.

This sequence joins TRBV5-1 and TRBJ2-6; the TCRdb D gene call, TRBD1, has no DNA to confirm it. Germline V gene sequence: CDR1 SGHRS, CDR2 YFSETQ. There are 18 residues in the CDR3. A DNA sequence was not provided. CDR3 in amino acids: CASSSPTGGAAGANVLTF.

The V gene is TRBV18, the J gene TRBJ1-1; the D call from TCRdb, TRBD1, cannot be confirmed without DNA. Germline CDR1 is KGHSH and CDR2 is LQKENI. CDR3 length: 14 amino acids. No DNA sequence is on record. The CDR3: CASSPGAGTAEAFF.

The chain links TRBV14 to TRBJ1-3. The CDR3 is 13 amino acids. No DNA is listed. Germline CDR1 SGHDN, CDR2 FVKESK. The CDR3 sequence is CASSQDRSNTIYF.

This rearrangement joins TRBV5-1 to TRBJ2-1. The CDR3 consists of 13 residues. The record lacks a DNA sequence. The germline CDR1 and CDR2 sequences are SGHRS and YFSETQ. This CDR3 is CASSLVGSNEQFF.

The chain recombines TRBV21-1 with TRBJ2-7; the TCRdb D gene call, TRBD2, has no DNA to confirm it. TRBV21-1 is tagged as a pseudogene. The CDR3 runs to 17 residues. DNA was not recorded. CDR3: CASSKGRGDLYSYEQYF.

The rearrangement joins TRBV5-4 to TRBJ1-1; TCRdb indicates TRBD1, and absent DNA this call remains unverified. Germline V gene data show CDR1 as SGHNT and CDR2 as YYREEE (reference sequence). This CDR3 comprises 14 residues. The DNA is unrecorded. CDR3 sequence reads: CASSFPGGRTEAFF.

The chain joins TRBV7-9 to TRBJ1-6. The germline V gene encodes CDR1 SEHNR and CDR2 FQNEAQ (reference sequence). The CDR3 is 16 residues long. The entry carries no DNA sequence. The CDR3 here is CASSPQTGFYNSPLHF.

The chain recombines TRBV5-4 with TRBJ2-1; TCRdb's D call, TRBD2, is unchecked because there is no DNA. CDR1 and CDR2 (germline): SGHNT, YYREEE (reference sequence). This CDR3 spans 17 amino acids. Nucleotide data are not available. The CDR3 is CASSATGTSGGYNEQFF.

The J gene is TRBJ1-1, the V gene TRBV2. The CDR3 totals 12 residues. The record lacks a DNA sequence. Germline V gene data show CDR1 as SNHLY and CDR2 as FYNNEI. The CDR3 region is CASSDHTVEAFF. The variable domain in full, completed from reference TRBV2 and TRBJ1-1, reads EPEVTQTPSHQVTQMGQEVILRCVPISNHLYFYWYRQILGQKVEFLVSFYNNEISEKSEIFDDQFSVERPDGSNFTLKIRSTKLEDSAMYFCASSDHTVEAFFGQGTRLTVV.

This chain uses TRBV19 with TRBJ1-2; TCRdb returns TRBD1, unconfirmable since there is no DNA. The CDR3 runs to 14 residues. No DNA sequence is on record. Germline lookup yields CDR1 LNHDA and CDR2 SQIVND (reference sequence). The chain's CDR3 is CASKQTGITYGYTF.

The V call is TRBV19, the J call TRBJ1-2; without DNA, the TCRdb call of TRBD1 cannot be checked. This CDR3 comprises 15 residues. No coding sequence is recorded. Germline CDR1 LNHDA, CDR2 SQIVND (reference sequence). The CDR3 sequence: CASSITSTGSYGYTF.

This sequence joins TRBV18 and TRBJ1-1; TCRdb lists TRBD1, though no DNA is available to test this call. The CDR3 contains 16 residues. The nucleotide record is missing. The germline CDR1 and CDR2 sequences are KGHSH and LQKENI. Here the CDR3 reads CASSPQEDRVNTEAFF.

The gene calls are TRBV5-6 and TRBJ2-7; TCRdb proposes TRBD2, but this gene call is untestable without DNA. CDR1 SGHDT and CDR2 YYEEEE come from the germline V gene. The CDR3 runs to 15 residues. The DNA is unrecorded. The CDR3: CASSLLAGGSYEQYF.

This chain links TRBV5-1 with TRBJ2-6; there is no DNA to check the TCRdb D call of TRBD1. CDR1 and CDR2 (germline): SGHRS, YFSETQ. CDR3 length: 15 amino acids. There is no recorded DNA. The CDR3 reads CASRDRVAGANVLTF.

V is TRBV4-3 and J is TRBJ1-6; absent DNA, TCRdb's TRBD1 call cannot be checked. The length of the CDR3 is 14 residues. No DNA sequence is on record. Per germline, CDR1 LGHNA and CDR2 YSLEER. CDR3 region: CASSLRQGASPLHF.

V gene TRBV10-2 combines with J gene TRBJ1-4; TCRdb's assignment of TRBD1 cannot be checked, as there is no DNA. Looked up from germline, CDR1 is WSHSY and CDR2 is SAAADI. This CDR3 contains 17 residues. The DNA sequence is not available. This CDR3 reads CASSEVQGRTINEKLFF.

The chain links TRBV5-4 to TRBJ1-2; TCRdb selects TRBD1, and the lack of DNA leaves this call unchecked. This CDR3 is 12 amino acids long. Only the protein sequence is given. Germline loops: CDR1 SGHNT, CDR2 YYREEE (reference sequence). CDR3 protein: CASRRDRDGYTF.

This chain uses TRBV10-3 with TRBJ1-4; TCRdb's D gene call, TRBD1, goes unchecked for lack of DNA. CDR1 ENHRY and CDR2 SYGVKD come from the germline V gene. This CDR3 contains 15 residues. A DNA sequence was not provided. The CDR3 region is CAISESDRGQEKLFF.

The CDR3 sequence: CASSLGPNYGYTF. This chain links TRBV5-5 with TRBJ1-2. The CDR3 contains 13 residues. No DNA is given. Germline V gene data show CDR1 as SGHKS and CDR2 as YYEKEE (reference sequence). The whole variable domain, filled in from reference TRBV5-5 and TRBJ1-2, reads DAGVTQSPTHLIKTRGQQVTLRCSPISGHKSVSWYQQVLGQGPQFIFQYYEKEERGRGNFPDRFSARQFPNYSSELNVNALLLGDSALYLCASSLGPNYGYTFGSGTRLTVV.

J is TRBJ1-1 and V is TRBV5-6. This CDR3 region has 14 residues. The DNA is not on file. Germline assignment: CDR1 SGHDT and CDR2 YYEEEE. The CDR3 loop reads CASSLWVANTEAFF.

The rearrangement links TRBV12-5 to TRBJ2-2; TCRdb designates TRBD2, a call that cannot be tested without DNA. Germline loops: CDR1 LGHNT, CDR2 FRNRAP. The CDR3 sequence is 13 residues long. Only the protein is on record. CDR3 protein: CASGLPRTGELFF.

This rearrangement joins TRBV10-3 to TRBJ1-6. The germline V gene encodes CDR1 ENHRY and CDR2 SYGVKD. The CDR3 length is 14 residues. DNA is not recorded here. This CDR3 reads CAISESHGNSPLHF.

The chain recombines TRBV6-6 with TRBJ1-5; without DNA, the TCRdb call of TRBD1 cannot be checked. Germline V gene sequence: CDR1 MNHNY, CDR2 SVGAGI (reference sequence). This CDR3 is 14 amino acids long. No DNA is listed. The CDR3 protein is CASSSYRVGQPQHF.

The chain couples TRBV6-6 to TRBJ1-5. CDR3 size: 15 residues. There is no recorded DNA. CDR1 is MNHNY and CDR2 is SVGAGI in the germline V gene (reference sequence). The chain's CDR3 is CASSYFGQEGQPQHF.

Frequency places this clone as medium-sized (0.01 to 0.1%). The V and J genes are TRBV10-1 and TRBJ1-5. CDR1 WNHNN and CDR2 SYGVQD come from the germline V gene (reference sequence). The CDR3 sequence is 14 residues long. No DNA accompanies this entry. CDR3 loop: CASSESKFNQPQHF.

The chain couples TRBV6-1 to TRBJ2-7; lacking DNA, the TRBD1 call made by TCRdb goes unchecked. From germline, CDR1 is MNHNS and CDR2 SASEGT. CDR3 length: 14 amino acids. Nucleotide data are not available. CDR3 region: CASRTGTGLREQYF.

This chain links TRBV10-2 with TRBJ1-4; the D gene TCRdb calls, TRBD1, cannot be checked with no DNA. CDR3 size: 14 residues. No DNA appears here. From germline, CDR1 is WSHSY and CDR2 SAAADI. CDR3 loop: CASSTGRIREKLFF.